This passage covers 10 T cell receptor beta chains from one sample sequenced in a study of blood T cell repertoires in COVID-19. Method: immunoSEQ multiplex PCR; TCRdb's copy keeps in-frame clones and lacks some. Here the sample spans over 45,000 clones, roughly 90% being singletons. Sequencing was done on a sample of peripheral blood. The receptors shown here come from a man aged 60 to 75 with active COVID-19.

The CDR3 DNA sequence: TGTGCCAGCAGCTCCGGACTAGCGGGTGGTAGCTCCTACGAGCAGTACTTC. It encodes CASSSGLAGGSSYEQYF. The chain recombines TRBV9 with TRBJ2-7; 11 nucleotides line up with TRBD2. This CDR3 has 17 residues. V lost 4 bases and J lost 0; bases outside the gene matches: 9. Germline lookup yields CDR1 SGDLS and CDR2 YYNGEE.

The chain recombines TRBV10-2 with TRBJ2-5; TRBD2 aligns across 10 bases. CDR1 is WSHSY, CDR2 SAAADI, per germline. This CDR3 comprises 15 residues. The V segment lost 2 bases and the J segment 5 bases; nucleotides outside the gene matches: 5. The CDR3 sequence: CASSELAGDSETQYF. Here the CDR3 DNA reads TGCGCCAGCAGTGAGCTAGCGGGAGATTCTGAGACCCAGTACTTC.

The rearrangement uses TRBV24-1 and TRBJ2-1; 9 bases are shared with TRBD2. The CDR3 covers 17 residues. Germline V gives CDR1 KGHDR, CDR2 SFDVKD. J lost 0 bases, V lost 5 bases, and 7 bases had no gene match. CDR3 bases: TGTGCCACCAGTGGGGCTAGCGGGGCATCCTCCTACAATGAGCAGTTCTTC. Translation: CATSGASGASSYNEQFF.

This chain uses TRBV3-1 (or the pseudogene TRBV3-2) with TRBJ2-7; 10 bases fit TRBD2. From germline, CDR1 is LGHDT and CDR2 YNNKEL (reference sequence). The CDR3 spans 20 residues. J gave up 4 bases and V 0 bases, and 18 bases lay outside the gene matches. CDR3 in DNA: TGTGCCAGCAGCCAAGATTGGGCCAGTATGCTAGCGGGAGTTCGGTACGAGCAGTACTTC. This codes for CASSQDWASMLAGVRYEQYF.

This clone appeared a single time. This chain connects TRBV4-1 to TRBJ1-5; TRBD1 is a possible D gene (6 bases). The germline V and J ends were trimmed by 2 bases and 7 bases, with 15 bases remaining between them. The CDR3 loop spans 15 amino acids. The germline V gene has CDR1 MGHRA and CDR2 YSYEKL. CDR3 loop: CASSQTTGWIQPQHF. The CDR3 DNA follows: TGCGCCAGCAGCCAAACAACAGGGTGGATCCAGCCCCAGCATTTT.

V gene TRBV4-1 combines with J gene TRBJ2-7; 8 bases fit TRBD2. The germline V gene has CDR1 MGHRA and CDR2 YSYEKL. CDR3 size: 18 residues. V lost 1 base to trimming and J lost 6 bases; unmatched junction nucleotides: 17. The DNA of the CDR3 is TGCGCCAGCAGCCAAGGTCGGGGCGGGAGGATAATGGTGGGCGAGCAGTACTTC. Translating gives CASSQGRGGRIMVGEQYF.

The CDR3 protein is CASSKKAGNTEAFF. CDR3 bases: TGTGCCAGCAGCAAAAAGGCAGGAAACACTGAAGCTTTCTTT. V usage is TRBV21-1 and J usage is TRBJ1-1; the listed D gene, TRBD1, was not tested against the DNA. TRBV21-1 is annotated as a pseudogene. The CDR3 is 14 residues long.

The gene calls are TRBV11-3 and TRBJ2-1, with 9 bases that match TRBD2. CDR1 and CDR2 from the germline V gene are SGHNT and YENEEA. V lost 0 bases and J lost 10; bases outside the gene matches: 10. The CDR3 is made up of 16 amino acids. The CDR3 loop reads CASSLDRGLAPSEQFF. In DNA form, the CDR3 reads TGTGCCAGCAGCTTAGATAGGGGACTAGCCCCTTCGGAGCAGTTCTTC.

The chain joins TRBV14 to TRBJ2-5; 12 positions match TRBD2. J gave up 2 bases and V 4 bases, and 11 bases lay outside the gene matches. The CDR3 is made up of 18 amino acids. Per the germline V gene, CDR1 is SGHDN and CDR2 is FVKESK. The DNA of the CDR3 is TGTGCCAGCAGCCCGCGACTAGCGGGAGCTCCGTGGCAAGAGACCCAGTACTTC. Translated, it gives CASSPRLAGAPWQETQYF.

V is TRBV3-1 (or the pseudogene TRBV3-2) and J is TRBJ2-5; 9 bases line up with TRBD2. In germline, CDR1 is LGHDT, CDR2 YNNKEL (reference sequence). V lost 6 bases, J lost 5 bases, and 4 bases stayed unmatched. The CDR3 sequence is 13 residues long. The CDR3 reads CASRTSGLETQYF. Here the CDR3 DNA reads TGTGCCAGCAGGACTAGCGGTCTGGAGACCCAGTACTTC.